Each of the 17 T cell receptor beta chains below was sequenced from the same sample in a study of blood T cells in healthy people across ages. Combining a sample-barcoded 5' primer with a J-beta primer mix, a second PCR ran for 7 to 11 cycles. TCRdb analysed the 5' RACE reads with MiXCR anew, one entry per CDR3 protein. The top ten hold 3% to 4% of the sample, which has more than 500,000 distinct CDR3 sequences, 25% to 35% seen once. These data also featured in a second study, about T cells of mothers and their children.

Sequenced sample: blood. The receptors stem from a boy aged 2-15 years in good health.

V usage is TRBV30 and J usage is TRBJ1-6; the D is unclear. The CDR3 has 14 amino acids. Germline CDR1 reads GTSNPN; CDR2 reads SVGIG (reference sequence). V was clipped by 4 bases and J by 8 bases, with 15 bases between them. The CDR3 nucleotides are TGTGCCTGGAACCGGGCATCTACCTATTCACCCCTCCACTTT. Translation gives CAWNRASTYSPLHF.

The J gene is TRBJ1-2, the V gene TRBV2; D is undetermined. V lost 6 bases and J lost 12, with 23 bases in between. Germline V gene sequence: CDR1 SNHLY, CDR2 FYNNEI. This CDR3 is built from 14 residues. CDR3 nucleotide sequence: TGTGCCAGCAGGGTGGGAACCGGGCAAGCCCGAAACACCTTC. Protein sequence: CASRVGTGQARNTF. The variable domain in full, completed from reference TRBV2 and TRBJ1-2, reads EPEVTQTPSHQVTQMGQEVILRCVPISNHLYFYWYRQILGQKVEFLVSFYNNEISEKSEIFDDQFSVERPDGSNFTLKIRSTKLEDSAMYFCASRVGTGQARNTFGSGTRLTVV.

The gene calls are TRBV4-2 and TRBJ2-6; 14 positions match TRBD2. Germline V gives CDR1 LGHNA, CDR2 YNFKEQ. V trimming: 3 bases; J trimming: 0 bases; junction bases outside the gene matches: 4. The CDR3 has 19 amino acids. The CDR3 DNA reads TGTGCCAGCAGCCAGGCAGGACTAGCGGGGGGCTCTGGGGCCAACGTCCTGACTTTC. Translated, it gives CASSQAGLAGGSGANVLTF.

The chain is built from TRBV29-1 and TRBJ1-1; possibly TRBD1 for D (6 bases). Per the germline V gene, CDR1 is SQVTM and CDR2 is ANQGSEA. This CDR3 spans 13 amino acids. The CDR3 nucleotides are TGCACCTTTGTCAGGGGATCAAACACTGAAGCTTTCTTT. Its protein product is CTFVRGSNTEAFF.

The genes are TRBV10-1 and TRBJ2-2; 8 bases match TRBD2. The CDR3 loop spans 17 amino acids. CDR1 is WNHNN and CDR2 is SYGVQD in the germline V gene (reference sequence). With V trimmed by 10 bases and J by 4 bases, 17 bases remained unmatched. The CDR3, as DNA: TGCGCCAAGCCGTCTAGCGGGTTTCCACTATCCACCGGGGAGCTGTTTTTT. This translates into CAKPSSGFPLSTGELFF.

The chain has TRBV10-3 and TRBJ2-7; TRBD2 matches 9 bases. Germline CDR1 ENHRY, CDR2 SYGVKD. This CDR3 has 16 amino acids. The J segment lost 2 bases and the V segment lost 3 bases, leaving 8 bases of the junction unmatched. The CDR3 DNA reads as TGTGCCATCAGTGATAAAGCGGGGGGTGGGGCCTACGAGCAGTACTTC. Encoded protein: CAISDKAGGGAYEQYF.

This chain uses TRBV3-1 with TRBJ2-5; 8 bases agree with TRBD1. The J call may be incorrect, as the DNA end agrees better with TRBJ2-7. The CDR3 has 14 amino acids. The germline V gene has CDR1 LGHDT and CDR2 YNNKEL (reference sequence). The CDR3 loop reads CASSHLDRAYEQYF. Here the CDR3 DNA reads TGTGCCAGCAGCCACTTGGACAGGGCCTACGAGCAGTACTTC.

This clonotype was counted only a few times. The CDR3 sequence is CASSSGGGSNQPQHF. The CDR3 DNA reads TGTGCCAGCAGCTCCGGCGGGGGGAGCAATCAGCCCCAGCATTTT. The chain carries TRBV5-6 and TRBJ1-5, with D possibly TRBD1 on 5 matching bases. V was clipped by 3 bases and J by 1 base, with 11 bases between them. Germline assignment: CDR1 SGHDT and CDR2 YYEEEE. CDR3 length: 15 residues.

This clonotype was recorded once. This chain joins TRBV20-1 and TRBJ2-7; 9 bases line up with TRBD2. This CDR3 is 14 amino acids long. J gave up 5 bases and V 6 bases, and 11 bases lay outside the gene matches. Germline V CDR1 and CDR2: DFQATT, SNEGSKA (reference sequence). CDR3 region: CSASGGPLLHEQYF. The CDR3 DNA is TGCAGTGCCAGCGGGGGGCCATTACTCCACGAGCAGTACTTC.

This clonotype appeared a few times. The chain combines TRBV24-1 with TRBJ1-4; D is uncertain. This CDR3 is 16 amino acids long. Germline-derived CDR1 and CDR2 are KGHDR and SFDVKD. The ends were cut back, 1 base at V and 3 bases at J, with 11 bases in the middle. In nucleotides, the CDR3 is TGTGCCACCAGTGATTTTTGGGAGGGAGCTAATGAAAAACTGTTTTTT. It specifies CATSDFWEGANEKLFF.

This clonotype turned up a few times. The chain has TRBV6-1 and TRBJ2-5, with D uncertain. The CDR3 sequence is 14 residues long. V was pared by 5 bases and J by 0 bases, with 10 bases between. CDR1 is MNHNS, CDR2 SASEGT, per germline. CDR3: CASSPDTYQETQYF. As DNA, the CDR3 is TGTGCCAGCAGTCCAGACACGTACCAAGAGACCCAGTACTTC.

This clonotype was counted only a few times. The chain joins TRBV12-3 or TRBV12-4 to TRBJ2-3; possibly TRBD1 for D (6 bases). V lost 6 bases to trimming and J lost 0 bases, with 16 bases between them. The CDR3 has 16 residues. The CDR3 bases are TGTGCCAGCAGCTCCCCGGAGGACAGTAGCACAGATACGCAGTATTTT. It is translated as CASSSPEDSSTDTQYF.

CDR3 protein: CAISGTTSPNNNSPLHF. CDR3 DNA sequence: TGTGCCATCAGTGGAACAACATCTCCCAACAATAATTCACCCCTCCACTTT. The chain couples TRBV10-3 to TRBJ1-6; no definite D call. CDR1 and CDR2 from the germline V gene are ENHRY and SYGVKD. V was cut by 4 bases and J by 5 bases, with 18 bases left in between. This CDR3 is 17 amino acids long.

This chain uses TRBV6-2 or TRBV6-3 with TRBJ2-1, with 8 bases identical to TRBD2. The V gene's germline CDR1 is MNHEY and CDR2 SVGEGT. Trimming removed 5 bases from V and 7 bases from J; junction bases left unmatched: 7. The CDR3 has 14 residues. The CDR3: CASSRGTRGNEQFF. CDR3 coding DNA: TGTGCCAGCAGTAGGGGGACTAGGGGAAATGAGCAGTTCTTC.

The genes are TRBV29-1 and TRBJ1-4; TRBD1 is a possible D gene (5 bases). The V end lost 5 bases, the J end lost 4 bases, and 11 bases lay between the germline ends. Germline lookup yields CDR1 SQVTM and CDR2 ANQGSEA. This CDR3 region has 13 residues. Written as DNA, the CDR3 is TGCAGCGTTATTCAGGGTAATAATGAAAAACTGTTTTTT. Its translation: CSVIQGNNEKLFF.

J is TRBJ2-7 and V is TRBV7-9; D not certain. Germline CDR1 SEHNR, CDR2 FQNEAQ (reference sequence). This CDR3 spans 16 amino acids. V shed 5 bases and J shed 3 bases, with 20 bases lying between them. CDR3 nucleotide sequence: TGTGCCAGCAGCAACGTAAAGGACCCCTACGACTACGAGCAGTACTTC. It translates to CASSNVKDPYDYEQYF.

J is TRBJ2-3 and V is TRBV20-1, with unresolved D. The germline V and J ends were trimmed by 0 bases and 0 bases, with 7 bases remaining between them. CDR1 and CDR2 (germline): DFQATT, SNEGSKA (reference sequence). The CDR3 runs 14 residues. The CDR3 sequence is CSARDPTSTDTQYF. DNA of the CDR3: TGCAGTGCTAGAGACCCAACTAGCACAGATACGCAGTATTTT.